A selection of T cell receptor beta chains follows, all from one sample in a study of blood T cell repertoires in COVID-19. Measured with immunoSEQ multiplex PCR; TCRdb has only the in-frame clones, and not every one. The sample lists fewer than 400,000 clones; more than 85% were seen once. Sequencing input: peripheral blood. The receptor source for this set is a human donor in a cohort sampled during active COVID-19. Both conserved end residues are part of each CDR3. Fields, in order: V gene, CDR3 length, clone size, D gene, J gene, CDR3 protein, CDR3 DNA. The D gene is left open where the match is weak. The size entry is marked missing in some rows and otherwise reads once, few, many or a size class.

>TRBV5-6|15|NA|TRBD1|TRBJ2-7
CASRDAGTGSYEQYF
TGTGCCAGCAGGGATGCCGGGACAGGCTCCTACGAGCAGTACTTC
>TRBV5-1|19|NA|NA|TRBJ2-3
CASSLVLGGGYPSTDTQYF
TGCGCCAGCAGCTTGGTGTTGGGGGGAGGCTACCCTAGCACAGATACGCAGTATTTT
>TRBV15|17|NA|NA|TRBJ2-2
CATSRDRGPRPTGELFF
TGTGCCACCAGCAGAGATCGAGGGCCAAGACCCACCGGGGAGCTGTTTTTT
>TRBV28|15|NA|TRBD1|TRBJ1-5
CASRSGTGNNQPQHF
TGTGCCAGCAGGTCCGGGACAGGGAACAATCAGCCCCAGCATTTT
>TRBV10-2|17|NA|NA|TRBJ1-5
CASRPRRGTNSNQPQHF
TGCGCCAGCAGACCTCGTCGAGGGACAAATAGCAATCAGCCCCAGCATTTT
>TRBV11-2|15|NA|NA|TRBJ2-7
CASSFLTETTYEQYF
TGTGCCAGCAGCTTCCTTACCGAGACAACCTACGAGCAGTACTTC
>TRBV7-2|15|once|TRBD2|TRBJ2-5
CASSLVGLAGETQYF
TGTGCCAGCAGCTTAGTGGGACTAGCGGGAGAGACCCAGTACTTC
>TRBV10-3|13|once|TRBD1|TRBJ1-6
CAIRGQGDSPLHF
TGTGCCATCAGAGGACAGGGTGATTCACCCCTCCACTTT
>TRBV29-1|13|NA|TRBD1|TRBJ1-5
CSASTGSNQPQHF
TGCAGCGCATCGACAGGGAGCAATCAGCCCCAGCATTTT
>TRBV2|15|NA|NA|TRBJ1-3
CASRKGGVSGNTIYF
TGTGCCAGCAGGAAGGGAGGTGTCTCTGGAAACACCATATATTTT
>TRBV7-2|15|NA|TRBD2|TRBJ2-3
CASSLGGGASDTQYF
TGTGCCAGCAGCTTAGGCGGGGGGGCCTCAGATACGCAGTATTTT
>TRBV9|17|once|TRBD2|TRBJ2-1
CASSARTSGGPSNEQFF
TGTGCCAGCAGCGCCAGGACTAGCGGGGGTCCGTCCAATGAGCAGTTCTTC
>TRBV7-8|14|NA|NA|TRBJ2-3
CASTQKGPGGTQYF
TGTGCCAGCACCCAAAAGGGCCCCGGGGGTACGCAGTATTTT
>TRBV9|16|NA|TRBD1|TRBJ1-4
CASSPDRGRWGEKLFF
TGTGCCAGCAGCCCCGACAGGGGCAGGTGGGGTGAAAAACTGTTTTTT
>TRBV6-2/TRBV6-3|16|NA|TRBD1|TRBJ1-4
CASSSTRQGVFEKLFF
TGTGCCAGCAGTTCAACCCGACAGGGGGTCTTTGAAAAACTGTTTTTT
>TRBV28|12|NA|NA|TRBJ1-5
CASETVNQPQHF
TGTGCCAGCGAGACTGTTAATCAGCCCCAGCATTTT
>TRBV19|15|NA|TRBD1|TRBJ1-2
CASSSSGTGVRGYTF
TGTGCCAGTAGTTCGTCCGGGACAGGGGTGAGAGGCTACACCTTC
>TRBV28|15|NA|NA|TRBJ1-6
CASSLRQGGNSPLHF
TGTGCCAGCAGTTTACGGCAGGGCGGTAATTCACCCCTCCACTTT
>TRBV5-6|14|few|NA|TRBJ1-2
CASSLSSWAYGYTF
TGTGCCAGCAGCTTGAGTTCGTGGGCCTATGGCTACACCTTC
>TRBV7-2|17|once|NA|TRBJ2-1
CASSLEAFGETRRREFF
TGTGCCAGCAGCTTAGAGGCGTTTGGGGAAACCCGACGGAGGGAGTTCTTC
>TRBV20-1|12|NA|NA|TRBJ2-7
CSASSRGFEQYF
TGCAGTGCTAGTTCCAGGGGTTTCGAGCAGTACTTC
>TRBV30|11|once|NA|TRBJ1-2
CAWGFSGSQDF
TGTGCCTGGGGGTTCTCAGGCAGTCAGGACTTC
>TRBV5-1|17|NA|TRBD2|TRBJ2-1
CASSSGLAGAKYNEQFF
TGCGCCAGCAGCTCTGGACTAGCGGGAGCAAAGTACAATGAGCAGTTCTTC
>TRBV3-1/TRBV3-2|13|NA|NA|TRBJ2-7
CASSSRGWGEQYF
TGTGCCAGCAGCTCCAGGGGATGGGGCGAGCAGTACTTC
>TRBV3-1/TRBV3-2|17|once|NA|TRBJ2-3
CASSQARGGLYTDTQYF
TGTGCCAGCAGCCAAGCGAGGGGGGGCCTTTACACAGATACGCAGTATTTT
>TRBV18|17|NA|NA|TRBJ2-4
CASSPSQGSGTKNIQYF
TGTGCCAGCTCACCCTCGCAGGGGAGTGGAACCAAAAACATTCAGTACTTC
>TRBV25-1|14|many|NA|TRBJ1-2
CASSDLSGSYGYTF
TGTGCCAGCAGTGATCTCTCGGGAAGTTATGGCTACACCTTC
>TRBV5-1|14|NA|TRBD1|TRBJ1-2
CASSGGQGRTGYTF
TGCGCCAGCAGCGGAGGACAGGGGAGAACTGGCTACACCTTC
>TRBV19|15|few|TRBD1|TRBJ1-5
CASSVGQGADQPQHF
TGTGCCAGTAGTGTAGGACAGGGGGCCGATCAGCCCCAGCATTTT
>TRBV7-2|15|NA|NA|TRBJ2-7
CASSLWGRGGYEQYF
TGTGCCAGCAGCTTATGGGGGAGAGGGGGCTACGAGCAGTACTTC
>TRBV7-9|18|NA|TRBD2|TRBJ2-6
CASSSKAGGSSGANVLTF
TGTGCCAGCAGCTCCAAAGCGGGGGGTAGCTCTGGGGCCAACGTCCTGACTTTC
>TRBV7-8|15|NA|TRBD1|TRBJ2-7
CASSLAGQGWDEQYF
TGTGCCAGCAGCTTAGCGGGACAGGGGTGGGACGAGCAGTACTTC
>TRBV19|14|NA|TRBD1|TRBJ1-1
CASSPGQGYTEAFF
TGTGCCAGTAGTCCTGGACAGGGTTACACTGAAGCTTTCTTT
>TRBV18|15|NA|TRBD1|TRBJ1-1
CASSPPTGARGEAFF
TGTGCCAGCTCACCACCGACAGGGGCCCGAGGCGAAGCTTTCTTT
>TRBV29-1|13|NA|TRBD1|TRBJ1-5
CSVVFTGGQPQHF
TGCAGCGTTGTCTTCACAGGGGGACAGCCCCAGCATTTT
>TRBV5-6|16|NA|TRBD1|TRBJ1-6
CASSFTGGAYNSPLHF
TGTGCCAGCAGCTTTACAGGGGGCGCCTATAATTCACCCCTCCACTTT
>TRBV7-2|15|NA|TRBD2|TRBJ2-7
CASTASGGVTYEQYF
TGTGCCAGCACAGCCTCGGGAGGCGTAACCTACGAGCAGTACTTC
>TRBV6-5|13|NA|TRBD1|TRBJ2-7
CASRPQGVYEQYF
TGTGCCAGCAGACCCCAGGGGGTCTACGAGCAGTACTTC
>TRBV11-2|13|NA|NA|TRBJ2-7
CASSLGLRGEQYF
TGTGCCAGCAGCTTGGGTTTGCGGGGCGAGCAGTACTTC
>TRBV6-5|16|NA|NA|TRBJ2-1
CASSYSIGGIPNEQFF
TGTGCCAGCAGTTACTCGATTGGAGGGATTCCCAATGAGCAGTTCTTC
>TRBV10-2|12|NA|NA|TRBJ2-7
CASSAGGLEQYF
TGCGCCAGCAGTGCAGGTGGGCTCGAGCAGTACTTC
>TRBV25-1|14|NA|TRBD2|TRBJ2-7
CASSGEAGAYEQYF
TGTGCCAGCAGTGGTGAAGCGGGAGCCTACGAGCAGTACTTC
>TRBV15|14|once|NA|TRBJ1-2
CATSRDRGIYGYTF
TGTGCCACCAGCAGAGATCGGGGTATTTATGGCTACACCTTC
>TRBV6-6|14|NA|NA|TRBJ2-1
CASSPIGVGDEQFF
TGTGCCAGCAGTCCTATAGGAGTCGGCGATGAGCAGTTCTTC
>TRBV19|17|NA|TRBD1|TRBJ1-2
CASSMTSPGQGNYGYTF
TGTGCCAGTAGTATGACCTCCCCGGGACAGGGTAACTATGGCTACACCTTC
>TRBV4-2|16|NA|TRBD2|TRBJ2-5
CASSQEGGRAGETQYF
TGTGCCAGCAGCCAAGAAGGCGGGAGGGCCGGGGAGACCCAGTACTTC
>TRBV5-1|17|NA|TRBD1|TRBJ1-4
CASSLGPRGRGNEKLFF
TGCGCCAGCAGCTTGGGGCCTAGGGGCAGGGGGAATGAAAAACTGTTTTTT
>TRBV5-1|14|NA|TRBD1|TRBJ1-4
CASSSGQGVEKLFF
TGCGCCAGCAGCTCCGGACAGGGAGTAGAAAAACTGTTTTTT
>TRBV15|15|NA|NA|TRBJ1-2
CATSRAAGGYYGYTF
TGTGCCACCAGCAGGGCCGCCGGGGGGTACTATGGCTACACCTTC
>TRBV19|15|NA|NA|TRBJ1-5
CASSMGGQRDQPQHF
TGTGCCAGTAGTATGGGTGGGCAGAGGGATCAGCCCCAGCATTTT
>TRBV5-4|12|NA|NA|TRBJ2-1
CASSLDNNEQFF
TGTGCCAGCAGCTTGGATAACAATGAGCAGTTCTTC
>TRBV7-2|14|NA|TRBD1|TRBJ2-5
CASSTDRSQETQYF
TGTGCCAGCAGCACGGACAGGTCCCAAGAGACCCAGTACTTC
>TRBV7-9|15|NA|TRBD2|TRBJ2-7
CASSRKRDQRGEQYF
TGTGCCAGCAGCCGAAAGCGGGACCAACGAGGGGAGCAGTACTTC
>TRBV7-9|18|NA|TRBD1|TRBJ1-4
CASSRNDRGPNGNEKLFF
TGTGCCAGCAGCCGAAATGACAGGGGTCCCAACGGTAATGAAAAACTGTTTTTT